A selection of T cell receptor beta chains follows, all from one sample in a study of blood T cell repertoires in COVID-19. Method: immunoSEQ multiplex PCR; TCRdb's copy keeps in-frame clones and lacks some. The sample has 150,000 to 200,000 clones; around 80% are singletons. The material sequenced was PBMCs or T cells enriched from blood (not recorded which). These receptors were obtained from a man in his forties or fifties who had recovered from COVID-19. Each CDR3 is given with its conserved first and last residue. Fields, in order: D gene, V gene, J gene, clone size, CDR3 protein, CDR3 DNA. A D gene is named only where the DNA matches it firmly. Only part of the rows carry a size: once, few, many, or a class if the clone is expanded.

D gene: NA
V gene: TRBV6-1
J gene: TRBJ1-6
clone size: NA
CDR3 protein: CASSEWDKRSPLHF
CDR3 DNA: TGTGCCAGCAGTGAGTGGGACAAGAGATCACCCCTCCACTTT

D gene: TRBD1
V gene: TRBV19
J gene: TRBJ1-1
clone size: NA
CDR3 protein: CASTTNRGRGEAFF
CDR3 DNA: TGTGCCAGTACCACAAACAGGGGCCGGGGAGAAGCTTTCTTT

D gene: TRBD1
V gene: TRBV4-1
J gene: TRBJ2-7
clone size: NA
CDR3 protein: CASSPLDRGGYEQYF
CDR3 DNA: TGCGCCAGCAGCCCGCTGGACAGGGGGGGCTACGAGCAGTACTTC

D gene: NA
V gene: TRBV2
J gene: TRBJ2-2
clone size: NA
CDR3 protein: CASRGQIITGELFF
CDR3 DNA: TGTGCCAGCAGGGGGCAGATAATCACCGGGGAGCTGTTTTTT

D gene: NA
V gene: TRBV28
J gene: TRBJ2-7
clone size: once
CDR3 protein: CASSVHSGSSYEQYF
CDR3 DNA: TGTGCCAGCAGCGTTCATAGCGGAAGCTCCTACGAGCAGTACTTC

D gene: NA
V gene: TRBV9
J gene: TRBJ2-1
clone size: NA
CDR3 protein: CASSARDSPINEQFF
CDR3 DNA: TGTGCCAGCAGCGCTCGGGACTCACCCATCAATGAGCAGTTCTTC

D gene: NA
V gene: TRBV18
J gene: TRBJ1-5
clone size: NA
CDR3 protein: CASSPDNLANQPQHF
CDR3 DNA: TGTGCCAGCTCACCAGACAACCTAGCCAATCAGCCCCAGCATTTT

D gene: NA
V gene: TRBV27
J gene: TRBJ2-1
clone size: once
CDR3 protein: CASTTSVAGYSYNEQFF
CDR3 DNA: TGTGCCAGCACCACCAGTGTAGCCGGCTATTCCTACAATGAGCAGTTCTTC

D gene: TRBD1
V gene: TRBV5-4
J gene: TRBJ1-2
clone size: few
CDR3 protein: CASSTGTGNNYGYTF
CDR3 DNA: TGTGCCAGCAGCACCGGGACAGGGAACAACTATGGCTACACCTTC

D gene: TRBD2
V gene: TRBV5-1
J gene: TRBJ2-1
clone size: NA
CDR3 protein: CASSLGTSGIIGQFF
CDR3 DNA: TGCGCCAGCAGCCTCGGGACTAGCGGGATAATAGGGCAGTTCTTC

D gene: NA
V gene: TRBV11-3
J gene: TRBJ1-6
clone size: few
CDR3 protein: CASSFGGPNSPLHF
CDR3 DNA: TGTGCCAGCAGCTTCGGAGGCCCAAATTCACCCCTCCACTTT

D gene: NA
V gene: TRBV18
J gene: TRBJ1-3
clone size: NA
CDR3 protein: CASSPSTGNTIYF
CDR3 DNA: TGTGCCAGCTCACCATCGACAGGAAACACCATATATTTT

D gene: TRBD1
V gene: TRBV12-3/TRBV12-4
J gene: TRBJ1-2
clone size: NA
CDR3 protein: CASRDTGVEGYTF
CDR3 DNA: TGTGCCAGCAGAGACACAGGGGTGGAGGGCTACACCTTC

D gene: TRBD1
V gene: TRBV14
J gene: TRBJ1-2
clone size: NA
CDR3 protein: CASSDLGQAIWGYTF
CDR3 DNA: TGTGCCAGCAGCGACCTGGGACAGGCGATTTGGGGCTACACCTTC

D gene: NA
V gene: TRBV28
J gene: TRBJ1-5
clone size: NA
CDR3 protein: CASSQAGGERRQPQHF
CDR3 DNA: TGTGCCAGCAGCCAAGCCGGGGGGGAAAGACGTCAGCCCCAGCATTTT

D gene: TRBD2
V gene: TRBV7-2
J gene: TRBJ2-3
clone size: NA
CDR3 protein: CASSTWTSGRAQADTQYF
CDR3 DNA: TGTGCCAGCAGCACCTGGACTAGCGGGAGGGCCCAGGCAGATACGCAGTATTTT

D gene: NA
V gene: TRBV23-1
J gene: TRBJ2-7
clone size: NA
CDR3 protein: CASSQYFRASLRKPDEQYF
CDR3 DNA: TGCGCCAGCAGTCAATACTTTCGGGCTAGCCTCCGAAAGCCCGACGAGCAGTACTTC

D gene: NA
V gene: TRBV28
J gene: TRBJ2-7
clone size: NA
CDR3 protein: CASSTEQGQDF
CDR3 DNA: TGTGCCAGCAGTACAGAACAGGGCCAAGACTTC

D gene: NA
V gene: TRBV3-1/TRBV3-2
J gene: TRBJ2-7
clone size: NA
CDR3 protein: CASSQTDYEQYF
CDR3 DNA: TGTGCCAGCAGCCAGACAGATTACGAGCAGTACTTC

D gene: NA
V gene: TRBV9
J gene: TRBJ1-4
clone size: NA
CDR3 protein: CASSVTGDRLYEKLFF
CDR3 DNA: TGTGCCAGCAGCGTGACGGGAGACAGACTTTATGAAAAACTGTTTTTT

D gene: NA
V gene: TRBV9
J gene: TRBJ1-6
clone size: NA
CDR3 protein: CASSVFQGNNSPLHF
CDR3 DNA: TGTGCCAGCAGCGTTTTTCAGGGGAATAATTCACCCCTCCACTTT

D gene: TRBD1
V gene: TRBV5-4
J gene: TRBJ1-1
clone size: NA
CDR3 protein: CASSKDRGLNTEAFF
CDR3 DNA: TGTGCCAGCAGCAAAGACAGGGGGCTCAACACTGAAGCTTTCTTT

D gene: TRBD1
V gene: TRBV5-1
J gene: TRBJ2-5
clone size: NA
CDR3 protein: CASSLTGVTQETQYF
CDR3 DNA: TGCGCCAGCAGCTTGACAGGGGTCACCCAAGAGACCCAGTACTTC

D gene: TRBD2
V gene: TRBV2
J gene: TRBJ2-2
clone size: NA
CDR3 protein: CASGGASGNTGELFF
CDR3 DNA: TGTGCCAGTGGGGGAGCTAGCGGGAACACCGGGGAGCTGTTTTTT

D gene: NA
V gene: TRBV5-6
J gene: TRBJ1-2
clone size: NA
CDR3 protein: CASSSEYGYTF
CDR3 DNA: TGTGCCAGCAGCTCTGAGTATGGCTACACCTTC

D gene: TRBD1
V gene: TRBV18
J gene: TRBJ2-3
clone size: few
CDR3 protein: CASSPPDRLDTQYF
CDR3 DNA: TGTGCCAGCTCACCACCGGACAGGTTAGATACGCAGTATTTT

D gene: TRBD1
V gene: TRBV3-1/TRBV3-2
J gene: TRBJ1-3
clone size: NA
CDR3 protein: CASSPDRASGNTIYF
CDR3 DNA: TGTGCCAGCAGCCCGGACAGGGCCTCTGGAAACACCATATATTTT

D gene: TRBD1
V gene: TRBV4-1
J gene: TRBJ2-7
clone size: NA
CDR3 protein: CASSQGQGLGLYEQYF
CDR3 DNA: TGCGCCAGCAGCCAAGGACAGGGGTTGGGACTCTACGAGCAGTACTTC

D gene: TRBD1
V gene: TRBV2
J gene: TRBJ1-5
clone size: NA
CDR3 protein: CASSATGVNSNQPQHF
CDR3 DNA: TGTGCCAGCAGTGCGACAGGGGTTAATAGCAATCAGCCCCAGCATTTT

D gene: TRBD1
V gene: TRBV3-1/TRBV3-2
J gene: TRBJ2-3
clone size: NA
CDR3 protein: CASSRDRGDTDTQYF
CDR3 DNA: TGTGCCAGCAGCCGGGACAGGGGTGACACAGATACGCAGTATTTT

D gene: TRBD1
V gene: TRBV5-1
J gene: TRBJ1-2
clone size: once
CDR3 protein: CASSAAVGTGGGYTF
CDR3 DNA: TGCGCCAGCAGCGCCGCGGTAGGGACAGGGGGCGGCTACACCTTC

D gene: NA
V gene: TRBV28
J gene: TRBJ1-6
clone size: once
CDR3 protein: CASGLSRLGSPLHF
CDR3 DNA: TGTGCCAGCGGCTTATCCCGATTGGGCTCACCCCTCCACTTT

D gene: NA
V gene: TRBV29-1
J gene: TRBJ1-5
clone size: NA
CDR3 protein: CSVSDSEANQPQHF
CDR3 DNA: TGCAGCGTTTCGGACAGCGAGGCTAATCAGCCCCAGCATTTT

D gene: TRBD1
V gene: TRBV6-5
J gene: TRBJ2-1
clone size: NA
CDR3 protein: CASRRTGRNEQFF
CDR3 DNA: TGTGCCAGCAGGCGGACAGGGCGAAATGAGCAGTTCTTC

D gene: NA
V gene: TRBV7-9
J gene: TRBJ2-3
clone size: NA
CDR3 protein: CASSLWASTDTQYF
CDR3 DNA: TGTGCCAGCAGCTTATGGGCTAGCACAGATACGCAGTATTTT

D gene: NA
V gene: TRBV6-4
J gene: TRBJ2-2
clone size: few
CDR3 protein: CASSDDPTNTGELFF
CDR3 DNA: TGTGCCAGCAGTGACGATCCAACTAACACCGGGGAGCTGTTTTTT

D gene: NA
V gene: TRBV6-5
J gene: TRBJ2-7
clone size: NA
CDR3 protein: CAVRSANEQYF
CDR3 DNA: TGTGCCGTCCGGTCCGCGAACGAGCAGTACTTC

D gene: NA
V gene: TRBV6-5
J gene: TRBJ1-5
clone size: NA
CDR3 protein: CASKRGNQPQHF
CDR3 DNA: TGTGCCAGCAAACGGGGCAATCAGCCCCAGCATTTT

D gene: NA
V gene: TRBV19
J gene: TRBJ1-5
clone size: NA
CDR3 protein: CASSSHSNQPQHF
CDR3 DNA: TGTGCCAGTAGTTCACACAGCAATCAGCCCCAGCATTTT

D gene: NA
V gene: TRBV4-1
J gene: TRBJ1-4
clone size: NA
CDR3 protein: CASSQGGSNEKLFF
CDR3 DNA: TGCGCCAGCAGCCAAGGCGGGTCTAATGAAAAACTGTTTTTT

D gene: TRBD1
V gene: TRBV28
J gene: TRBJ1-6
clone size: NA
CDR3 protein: CASSPRQGLNNSPLHF
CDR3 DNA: TGTGCCAGCAGTCCCCGACAGGGTTTGAATAATTCACCCCTCCACTTT

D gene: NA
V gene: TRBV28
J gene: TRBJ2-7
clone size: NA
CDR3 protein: CASSPQAYEQYF
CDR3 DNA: TGTGCCAGCAGTCCGCAGGCCTACGAGCAGTACTTC

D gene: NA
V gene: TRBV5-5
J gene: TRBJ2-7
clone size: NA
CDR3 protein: CASYLPGGIRNEQYF
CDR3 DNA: TGTGCCAGCTACCTACCAGGAGGCATTCGAAACGAGCAGTACTTC

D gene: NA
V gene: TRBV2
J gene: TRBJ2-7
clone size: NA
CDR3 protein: CASSGTSGLGLF
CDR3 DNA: TGTGCCAGCAGTGGAACTTCAGGGTTGGGGCTCTTC

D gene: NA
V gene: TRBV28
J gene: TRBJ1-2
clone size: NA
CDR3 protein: CASSSPLGGPYGYTF
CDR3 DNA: TGTGCCAGCAGTTCACCCCTCGGGGGACCCTATGGCTACACCTTC

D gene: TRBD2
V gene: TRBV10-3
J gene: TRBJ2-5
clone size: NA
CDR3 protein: CAISDTSGGQETQYF
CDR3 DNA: TGTGCCATCAGTGATACTAGCGGGGGCCAAGAGACCCAGTACTTC

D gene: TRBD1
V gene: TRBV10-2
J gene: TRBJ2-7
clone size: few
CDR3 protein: CASSTGQGANEQYF
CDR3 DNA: TGCGCCAGTTCCACGGGACAGGGGGCTAACGAGCAGTACTTC

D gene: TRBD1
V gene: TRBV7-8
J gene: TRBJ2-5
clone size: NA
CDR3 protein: CASSYPGFDRGHQETQYF
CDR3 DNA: TGTGCCAGCAGCTACCCCGGTTTCGACAGGGGGCACCAAGAGACCCAGTACTTC

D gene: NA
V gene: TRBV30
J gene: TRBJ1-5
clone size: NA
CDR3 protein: CAWSVRQVLSNQPQHF
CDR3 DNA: TGTGCCTGGAGTGTAAGGCAGGTCCTTAGCAATCAGCCCCAGCATTTT

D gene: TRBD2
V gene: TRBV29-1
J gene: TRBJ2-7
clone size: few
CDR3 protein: CSVGEGHEQYF
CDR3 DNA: TGCAGCGTTGGGGAGGGTCACGAGCAGTACTTC

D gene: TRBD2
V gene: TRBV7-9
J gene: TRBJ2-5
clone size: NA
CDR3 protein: CASSRGLAGAQETQYF
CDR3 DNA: TGTGCCAGCAGCCGCGGACTAGCGGGGGCTCAAGAGACCCAGTACTTC

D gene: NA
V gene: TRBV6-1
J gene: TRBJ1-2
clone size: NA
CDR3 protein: CASSERTGYGYTF
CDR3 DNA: TGTGCCAGCAGTGAACGGACTGGGTATGGCTACACCTTC

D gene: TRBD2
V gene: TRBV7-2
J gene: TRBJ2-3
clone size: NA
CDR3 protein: CASSSLAGRRSDTQYF
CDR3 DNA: TGTGCCAGCAGCTCATTAGCGGGGCGGCGGTCAGATACGCAGTATTTT

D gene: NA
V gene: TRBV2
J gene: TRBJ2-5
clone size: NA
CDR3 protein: CASGAGLEETQYF
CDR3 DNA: TGTGCCAGCGGAGCTGGCTTGGAAGAGACCCAGTACTTC

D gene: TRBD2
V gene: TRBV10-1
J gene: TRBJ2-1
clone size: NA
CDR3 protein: CASKRRERGYNEQFF
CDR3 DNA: TGCGCCAGCAAGAGGCGGGAGAGGGGTTACAATGAGCAGTTCTTC

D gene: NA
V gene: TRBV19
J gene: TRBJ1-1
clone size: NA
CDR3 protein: CASNDGGPDTEAFF
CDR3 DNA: TGTGCCAGTAACGACGGGGGGCCTGACACTGAAGCTTTCTTT

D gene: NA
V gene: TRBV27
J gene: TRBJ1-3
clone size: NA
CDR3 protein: CASSLREGSGNTIYF
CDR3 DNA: TGTGCCAGCAGTTTAAGGGAGGGCTCTGGAAACACCATATATTTT

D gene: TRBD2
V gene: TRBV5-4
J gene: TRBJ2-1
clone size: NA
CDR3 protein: CASSMGGTQNEQFF
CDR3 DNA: TGTGCCAGCAGCATGGGGGGGACTCAAAATGAGCAGTTCTTC

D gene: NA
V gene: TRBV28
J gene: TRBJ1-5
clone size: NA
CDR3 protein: CASIDRANQPQHF
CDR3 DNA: TGTGCCAGCATTGACAGAGCAAATCAGCCCCAGCATTTT

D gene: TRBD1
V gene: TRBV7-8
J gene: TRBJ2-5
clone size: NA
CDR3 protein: CASSPGGGETQYF
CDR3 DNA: TGTGCCAGCAGCCCAGGGGGCGGGGAGACCCAGTACTTC